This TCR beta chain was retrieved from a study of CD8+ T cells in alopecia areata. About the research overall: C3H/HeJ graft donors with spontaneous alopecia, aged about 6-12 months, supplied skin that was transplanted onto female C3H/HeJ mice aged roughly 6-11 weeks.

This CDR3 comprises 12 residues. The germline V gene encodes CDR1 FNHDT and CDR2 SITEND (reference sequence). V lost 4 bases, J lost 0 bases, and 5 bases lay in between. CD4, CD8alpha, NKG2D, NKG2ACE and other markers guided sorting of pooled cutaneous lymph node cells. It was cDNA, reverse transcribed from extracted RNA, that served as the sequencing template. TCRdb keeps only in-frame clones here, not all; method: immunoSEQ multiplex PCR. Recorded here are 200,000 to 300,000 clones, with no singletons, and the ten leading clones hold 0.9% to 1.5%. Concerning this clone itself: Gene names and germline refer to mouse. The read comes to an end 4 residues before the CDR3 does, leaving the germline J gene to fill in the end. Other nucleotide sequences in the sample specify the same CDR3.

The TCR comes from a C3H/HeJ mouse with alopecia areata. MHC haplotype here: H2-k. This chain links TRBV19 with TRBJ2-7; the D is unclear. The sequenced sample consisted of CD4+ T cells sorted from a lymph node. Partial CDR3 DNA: TGTGCCAGCAGTCAGAACTCCTAT. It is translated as CASSQNSY. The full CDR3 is CASSQNSYEQYF.